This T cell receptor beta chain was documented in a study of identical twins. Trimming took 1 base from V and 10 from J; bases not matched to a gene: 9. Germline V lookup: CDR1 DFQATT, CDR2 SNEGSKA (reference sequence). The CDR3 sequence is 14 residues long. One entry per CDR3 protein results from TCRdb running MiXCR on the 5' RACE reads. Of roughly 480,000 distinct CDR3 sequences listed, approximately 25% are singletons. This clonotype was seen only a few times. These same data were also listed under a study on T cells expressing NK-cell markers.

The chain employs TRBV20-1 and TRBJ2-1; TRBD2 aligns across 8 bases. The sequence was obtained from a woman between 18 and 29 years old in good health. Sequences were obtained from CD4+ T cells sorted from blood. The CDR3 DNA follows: TGCAGTGCTAGAGCTGGGACTAGGTCTATCGAGCAGTTCTTC. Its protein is CSARAGTRSIEQFF.